The T cell receptor beta chain under discussion was sequenced for a study of spatial heterogeneity in lung cancer. General study results and limits: Blood carried ubiquitous expanded tumor TCRs more at resection than follow-up.

Noted time point: sample taken at primary tumor resection. Material for sequencing was whole RNA from tumor, nontumor lung or frozen PBMC, left unsorted. The donors, around 71 patients with untreated early-stage non-small cell lung cancer, provided the samples. TCRdb re-called the 5' RACE reads through MiXCR, storing one row per CDR3 protein. The sample lists 2,500 to 4,000 distinct CDR3 sequences, 25% to 35% occurring once. Points on this clonotype: Antigen: not known. Because this beta chain is a stray read in a library intended to capture alpha chains, its abundance should not be given much weight.

The CDR3 totals 18 residues. Germline V gene data show CDR1 as SGHRS and CDR2 as YFSETQ. Trimming left V 0 bases short and J 5 bases short, with 24 bases between. This material consisted of PBMCs, taken at surgery. This TCR came from a female donor with early-stage non-small cell lung cancer. The chain carries TRBV5-1 and TRBJ2-7; a weak D match, TRBD1 (6 bases). The CDR3 sequence: CASSLGATGIYRVHEQYF. DNA for the CDR3: TGCGCCAGCAGCTTGGGCGCTACCGGGATCTACAGGGTCCACGAGCAGTACTTC.